This passage covers 30 T cell receptor beta chains from one sample sequenced in a study of cytomegalovirus exposure and HLA in healthy donors. The PCR had 60 Vbeta and 13 Jbeta primers. Profiled with immunoSEQ multiplex PCR; TCRdb holds only in-frame clones, not every one. The profile shows roughly 220,000 clones, approximately 70% of them singletons. The sequencing input was PBMCs. The receptor set was obtained from a middle-aged man in good health and CMV-seropositive.

As to this clone: The identical CDR3 is also encoded by other nucleotide sequences in the sample. This chain joins TRBV5-1 and TRBJ1-1, with D perhaps TRBD1 (6 bases). The V and J ends lost 5 bases and 3 bases respectively, with 11 bases between them. Germline V gives CDR1 SGHRS, CDR2 YFSETQ. The CDR3 spans 13 residues. CDR3 sequence: CASSPAGDTEAFF. CDR3 nucleotides: TGCGCCAGCAGTCCAGCAGGGGACACTGAAGCTTTCTTT.

J is TRBJ2-7 and V is TRBV2; a possible D gene is TRBD1 (6 bases). V was trimmed by 3 bases and J by 6 bases, leaving 24 bases between them. This CDR3 comprises 17 residues. CDR1 and CDR2 (germline): SNHLY, FYNNEI. CDR3 bases: TGTGCCAGCAGTGACAGGGGTTGGTCGGGTGGAAGGCGCGAGCAGTACTTC. Translated: CASSDRGWSGGRREQYF.

CDR3 amino acids: CASSPGLAADTQYF. CDR3 bases: TGTGCCAGCAGCCCGGGACTAGCAGCGGATACGCAGTATTTT. The chain uses TRBV7-2 and TRBJ2-3, with TRBD2 matching over 9 bases. Germline V gene sequence: CDR1 SGHTA, CDR2 FQGNSA. Losses at the gene ends were 5 bases for V and 6 bases for J; bases not matched to a gene: 6. The CDR3 covers 14 residues.

The chain recombines TRBV27 with TRBJ2-5, with 12 bases fitting TRBD1. Germline CDR1 is MNHEY and CDR2 is SMNVEV (reference sequence). Unmatched junction bases numbered 7, after V lost 6 bases and J lost 2 bases. This CDR3 comprises 16 residues. Here the CDR3 reads CASRGGDRGRQETQYF. The CDR3 DNA reads TGTGCCAGCAGAGGCGGGGACAGGGGGCGTCAAGAGACCCAGTACTTC.

The rearrangement uses TRBV19 and TRBJ2-7, with 9 nucleotides matching TRBD2. The V gene's germline CDR1 is LNHDA and CDR2 SQIVND (reference sequence). V lost 5 bases and J lost 3; bases outside the gene matches: 8. The length of the CDR3 is 15 residues. CDR3 nucleotide sequence: TGTGCCAGTAGTCATAGCGGGGGAGAGTTCTACGAGCAGTACTTC. Translated: CASSHSGGEFYEQYF.

The gene calls are TRBV15 and TRBJ2-2, with 8 nucleotides matching TRBD1. The CDR3 consists of 15 residues. V trimming: 1 base; J trimming: 6 bases; junction bases outside the gene matches: 4. In germline, CDR1 is LNHNV, CDR2 YYDKDF (reference sequence). In DNA form, the CDR3 reads TGTGCCACCAGCAGAGTAAGACAGGGGCCCGGGGAGCTGTTTTTT. Its translation: CATSRVRQGPGELFF.

The V call is TRBV19, the J call TRBJ2-7; D possibly corresponds to TRBD2 (5 bases). In germline, CDR1 is LNHDA, CDR2 SQIVND (reference sequence). CDR3 length: 14 amino acids. The V and J ends lost 4 bases and 2 bases respectively, with 12 bases between them. The CDR3: CASSTDWETYEQYF. The CDR3 nucleotides are TGTGCCAGTAGTACGGACTGGGAGACCTACGAGCAGTACTTC.

This sequence joins TRBV11-1 and TRBJ2-6, with 9 bases identical to TRBD1. Trimming took 5 bases from V and 2 from J; bases not matched to a gene: 7. The germline V gene has CDR1 SGHAT and CDR2 FQDESV (reference sequence). The CDR3 runs 17 residues. This CDR3 reads CASSQDRGSPGANVLTF. In DNA form, the CDR3 reads TGTGCCAGCAGCCAGGACAGGGGATCCCCTGGGGCCAACGTCCTGACTTTC.

The rearrangement uses TRBV5-1 and TRBJ2-7; D perhaps matches TRBD1 (5 bases). The CDR3 totals 14 residues. The germline V gene encodes CDR1 SGHRS and CDR2 YFSETQ. Trimming stripped 4 bases from V and 0 bases from J, with 11 bases between. The chain's CDR3 is CASSPQGLSYEQYF. The DNA for the CDR3 is TGCGCCAGCAGCCCGCAGGGTCTCTCCTACGAGCAGTACTTC.

J is TRBJ2-5 and V is TRBV5-1, with TRBD2 identical over 8 bases. Looked up from germline, CDR1 is SGHRS and CDR2 is YFSETQ. CDR3 length: 16 amino acids. The junction had 5 bases not matched to a gene; V was cut back by 0 bases and J by 1 base. Here the CDR3 DNA reads TGCGCCAGCAGCTTGGACTCCGGGGGGGCCCAAGAGACCCAGTACTTC. Its translation is CASSLDSGGAQETQYF. The full variable domain, its missing parts supplied by reference TRBV5-1 and TRBJ2-5, is KAGVTQTPRYLIKTRGQQVTLSCSPISGHRSVSWYQQTPGQGLQFLFEYFSETQRNKGNFPGRFSGRQFSNSRSEMNVSTLELGDSALYLCASSLDSGGAQETQYFGPGTRLLVL.

The V call is TRBV6-1, the J call TRBJ1-4; D is possibly TRBD1 (6 bases). The CDR3 covers 15 residues. The germline V gene encodes CDR1 MNHNS and CDR2 SASEGT. The V and J ends lost 6 bases and 0 bases respectively, with 11 bases between them. The CDR3 sequence is CASREQGTTNEKLFF. The CDR3 bases are TGTGCCAGCAGGGAACAGGGAACAACTAATGAAAAACTGTTTTTT.

CDR3 bases: TGTGCCAGCAAGACTTGGGGGGGGGCCAACTATGGCTACACCTTC. Its protein is CASKTWGGANYGYTF. The rearrangement uses TRBV5-6 and TRBJ1-2; TRBD1 is a possible D gene (6 bases). V was pared by 6 bases and J by 2 bases, with 17 bases between. The CDR3 has 15 amino acids. CDR1 SGHDT and CDR2 YYEEEE come from the germline V gene.

The V gene is TRBV5-5, the J gene TRBJ1-5, with TRBD1 identical over 9 bases. The CDR3 contains 16 residues. V lost 0 bases and J lost 5; bases outside the gene matches: 6. The germline gives CDR1 SGHKS, CDR2 YYEKEE (reference sequence). This chain's CDR3 is CASSLAGDRAHQPQHF. The CDR3 DNA is TGTGCCAGCAGCTTGGCGGGGGACAGGGCCCATCAGCCCCAGCATTTT. Full variable domain (remainder filled in from reference TRBV5-5 and TRBJ1-5): DAGVTQSPTHLIKTRGQQVTLRCSPISGHKSVSWYQQVLGQGPQFIFQYYEKEERGRGNFPDRFSARQFPNYSSELNVNALLLGDSALYLCASSLAGDRAHQPQHFGDGTRLSIL.

The rearrangement links TRBV19 to TRBJ1-5; perhaps TRBD1 as D (6 bases). CDR1 is LNHDA and CDR2 is SQIVND in the germline V gene (reference sequence). V was trimmed by 9 bases and J by 5 bases, leaving 17 bases between them. The CDR3 is made up of 14 amino acids. Written as DNA, the CDR3 is TGTGCCAGCAGACCGACAGGCGGCTATCAGCCCCAGCATTTT. It translates to CASRPTGGYQPQHF.

CDR3 region: CASSILLGGTQYF. The CDR3 DNA follows: TGTGCCAGTAGTATACTTCTAGGGGGTACGCAGTATTTT. The rearrangement links TRBV19 to TRBJ2-3; weak D call: TRBD1 (6 bases). The CDR3 has 13 amino acids. V shed 2 bases and J shed 8 bases, with 11 bases lying between them. Per germline, CDR1 LNHDA and CDR2 SQIVND (reference sequence).

The V call is TRBV6-6, the J call TRBJ1-2, with 11 bases lining up with TRBD1. V lost 2 bases to trimming and J lost 3 bases; unmatched junction nucleotides: 5. The germline gives CDR1 MNHNY, CDR2 SVGAGI (reference sequence). There are 16 residues in the CDR3. CDR3 nucleotide sequence: TGTGCCAGCAGTTACCTTCGGACAGGGGGCGACTATGGCTACACCTTC. It yields the protein CASSYLRTGGDYGYTF.

The rearrangement uses TRBV7-2 and TRBJ2-6; D not resolved. The germline V gene encodes CDR1 SGHTA and CDR2 FQGNSA. The V end was cut by 0 bases, the J end by 2 bases, with 8 bases between. The CDR3 runs 16 residues. The CDR3 DNA reads TGTGCCAGCAGCTTAGCGTTCAGTACTGGGGCCAACGTCCTGACTTTC. It specifies CASSLAFSTGANVLTF.

This chain joins TRBV13 and TRBJ2-3, with a tentative D call TRBD2 (5 bases). CDR1 is PRHDT, CDR2 FYEKMQ, per germline (reference sequence). V lost 3 bases, J lost 8 bases, and 12 bases lay in between. The CDR3 contains 13 residues. CDR3 nucleotides: TGTGCCAGCAGCTTCGAGGCCGGGGTTACGCAGTATTTT. Amino acid sequence: CASSFEAGVTQYF.

This chain joins TRBV4-2 and TRBJ2-3, with a tentative D call TRBD1 (6 bases). Germline CDR1 is LGHNA and CDR2 is YNFKEQ. V lost 1 base to trimming and J lost 2 bases, with 10 bases between them. This CDR3 has 15 residues. The DNA of the CDR3 is TGTGCCAGCAGCCAAGTACAGGGATCCACAGATACGCAGTATTTT. Translating it yields CASSQVQGSTDTQYF.

The CDR3 sequence: CASSLRAGGTQYF. The CDR3 nucleotides read TGTGCCAGCAGCCTACGCGCGGGGGGTACGCAGTATTTT. V is TRBV7-6 and J is TRBJ2-3; 8 bases are shared with TRBD2. This CDR3 region has 13 residues. Unmatched junction bases numbered 6, after V lost 5 bases and J lost 8 bases. CDR1 and CDR2 (germline): SGHVS, FNYEAQ.

V and J are TRBV5-6 and TRBJ1-4, with TRBD1 matching 7 bases. V dropped 1 base and J dropped 12; count of bases not matched to a gene: 18. This CDR3 comprises 17 residues. Per the germline V gene, CDR1 is SGHDT and CDR2 is YYEEEE. This CDR3 is CASSLFSTGPTSRELFF. CDR3 nucleotides: TGTGCCAGCAGCTTGTTTTCGACAGGGCCTACATCGAGGGAACTGTTTTTT.

This rearrangement joins TRBV19 to TRBJ1-1; TRBD1 is a possible D gene (6 bases). V lost 7 bases, J lost 6 bases, and 21 bases lay in between. CDR3 length: 15 amino acids. Germline CDR1 reads LNHDA; CDR2 reads SQIVND (reference sequence). This chain's CDR3 is CASTPLQGFGPEAFF. For the CDR3, the DNA is TGTGCCAGTACCCCGCTACAGGGTTTCGGGCCTGAAGCTTTCTTT.

The rearrangement joins TRBV7-6 to TRBJ1-1; D not resolved. V gave up 3 bases and J gave up 1 base, with 6 bases separating them. Germline V gene data show CDR1 as SGHVS and CDR2 as FNYEAQ. The CDR3 sequence is 13 residues long. CDR3: CASSFQANTEAFF. The CDR3 region has the DNA TGTGCCAGCAGCTTTCAGGCGAACACTGAAGCTTTCTTT.

The chain combines TRBV4-1 with TRBJ1-2; 7 bases are a match to TRBD1. The CDR3 spans 15 residues. V shed 3 bases and J 4 bases; nucleotides not matched to a gene: 8. Per germline, CDR1 MGHRA and CDR2 YSYEKL. The CDR3 here is CASSHPGGQLYGYTF. The CDR3 region has the DNA TGCGCCAGCAGCCACCCCGGGGGACAGCTCTATGGCTACACCTTC.

This chain links TRBV6-6 with TRBJ2-7; 10 bases agree with TRBD2. From germline, CDR1 is MNHNY and CDR2 SVGAGI (reference sequence). The CDR3 is made up of 15 amino acids. V lost 2 bases and J lost 4; bases outside the gene matches: 5. This CDR3 is CASSYSSGGAYEQYF. DNA of the CDR3: TGTGCCAGCAGTTACAGCAGCGGGGGGGCGTACGAGCAGTACTTC.

V gene TRBV4-2 combines with J gene TRBJ1-1, with 7 bases matching TRBD1. CDR1 is LGHNA and CDR2 is YNFKEQ in the germline V gene. The CDR3 is 16 amino acids. V trimming: 4 bases; J trimming: 11 bases; junction bases outside the gene matches: 19. The CDR3 is CASSRYAREGAGGAFF. CDR3 nucleotide sequence: TGTGCCAGCAGCCGCTACGCTCGTGAGGGGGCTGGAGGGGCTTTCTTT.

The chain combines TRBV6-6 with TRBJ1-4, with 8 bases aligning to TRBD1. Trimming removed 6 bases from V and 3 bases from J; junction bases left unmatched: 9. Germline CDR1 is MNHNY and CDR2 is SVGAGI (reference sequence). The CDR3 is made up of 16 amino acids. CDR3 region: CASSSPTGAANEKLFF. CDR3 DNA: TGTGCCAGCAGCTCCCCGACAGGGGCGGCTAATGAAAAACTGTTTTTT.

The chain links TRBV18 to TRBJ1-1, with 7 bases identical to TRBD1. V was clipped by 2 bases and J by 10 bases; unmatched bases: 10. The CDR3 runs to 14 residues. Per the germline V gene, CDR1 is KGHSH and CDR2 is LQKENI. CDR3 DNA sequence: TGTGCCAGCTCACCAGGGGAGACAGGGCGTGGAGCTTTCTTT. Its translation: CASSPGETGRGAFF.

The J gene is TRBJ1-2, the V gene TRBV7-8, with unresolved D. V was clipped by 11 bases and J by 2 bases, with 15 bases between them. Per the germline V gene, CDR1 is SGHVS and CDR2 is FQNEAQ. The CDR3 covers 13 residues. The CDR3 sequence is CASAYPGNYGYTF. DNA of the CDR3: TGTGCCTCAGCTTACCCGGGGAACTATGGCTACACCTTC.

The CDR3 loop is CASSPDRASYEQYF. The CDR3 coding sequence is TGTGCCAGCTCCCCGGACAGGGCATCCTACGAGCAGTACTTC. This chain links TRBV18 with TRBJ2-7; 8 bases are a match to TRBD1. The CDR3 has 14 residues. Germline lookup yields CDR1 KGHSH and CDR2 LQKENI. Losses at the gene ends were 6 bases for V and 1 base for J; bases not matched to a gene: 5.